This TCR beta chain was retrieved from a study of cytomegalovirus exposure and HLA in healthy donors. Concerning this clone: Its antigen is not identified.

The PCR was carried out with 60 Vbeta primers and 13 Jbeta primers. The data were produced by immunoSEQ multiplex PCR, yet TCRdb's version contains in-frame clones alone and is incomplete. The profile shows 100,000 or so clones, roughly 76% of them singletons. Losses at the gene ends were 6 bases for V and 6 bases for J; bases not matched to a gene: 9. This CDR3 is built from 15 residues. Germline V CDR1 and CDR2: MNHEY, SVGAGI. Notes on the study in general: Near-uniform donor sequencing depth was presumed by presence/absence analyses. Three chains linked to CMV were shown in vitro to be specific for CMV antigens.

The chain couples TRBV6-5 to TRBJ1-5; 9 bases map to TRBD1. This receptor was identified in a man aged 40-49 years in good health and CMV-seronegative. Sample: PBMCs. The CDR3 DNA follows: TGTGCCAGCAGCCCAGACAGGGGGGGACGTCAGCCCCAGCATTTT. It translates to CASSPDRGGRQPQHF.